One and the same sample provided the 5 T cell receptor beta chains below, sequenced in a study of blood T cell repertoires in COVID-19. Profiling relied on immunoSEQ multiplex PCR, and the TCRdb table lists in-frame clones only, not all of them. The sample yields 95,000 to 110,000 clones, around nine tenths seen once. The sample consisted of peripheral blood. Receptors were obtained from a middle-aged man in a cohort sampled during active COVID-19.

The rearrangement uses TRBV4-2 and TRBJ2-3, with TRBD2 matching 8 bases. The CDR3 runs 16 residues. In germline, CDR1 is LGHNA, CDR2 YNFKEQ. J gave up 4 bases and V 1 base, and 7 bases lay outside the gene matches. The CDR3 DNA reads as TGTGCCAGCAGCCAAGCCAGCGGGGGCCGCGCAGATACGCAGTATTTT. Translated, it gives CASSQASGGRADTQYF.

The chain joins TRBV3-1 (or the pseudogene TRBV3-2) to TRBJ2-7; D might be TRBD1 (5 bases). Trimming took off 0 bases at V and 5 bases at J, with 8 bases between the two ends. Germline CDR1 LGHDT, CDR2 YNNKEL (reference sequence). The CDR3 covers 13 residues. The CDR3 spells CASSQENRHEQYF. CDR3 bases: TGTGCCAGCAGCCAAGAGAACAGGCACGAGCAGTACTTC.

The genes are TRBV3-1 (or the pseudogene TRBV3-2) and TRBJ1-6; weak D call: TRBD1 (6 bases). This CDR3 comprises 14 residues. CDR1 and CDR2 (germline): LGHDT, YNNKEL (reference sequence). V lost 1 base to trimming and J lost 7 bases, with 8 bases between them. CDR3 protein: CASSQARGNSPLHF. In DNA, the CDR3 is TGTGCCAGCAGCCAAGCGAGGGGGAATTCACCCCTCCACTTT.

V gene TRBV19 combines with J gene TRBJ2-2, with TRBD1 matching over 9 bases. This CDR3 spans 16 amino acids. Looked up from germline, CDR1 is LNHDA and CDR2 is SQIVND (reference sequence). V shed 4 bases, J shed 4 bases, and the junction held 7 bases outside the gene matches. Here the CDR3 reads CASSTQTGGPTGELFF. The CDR3, as DNA: TGTGCCAGTAGTACCCAGACAGGGGGACCCACCGGGGAGCTGTTTTTT.

This clone is a singleton in its sample. The CDR3 sequence is CASSLYRYSNQPQHF. CDR3 sequence (DNA): TGTGCCAGCAGCTTGTACCGGTATAGCAATCAGCCCCAGCATTTT. The gene calls are TRBV5-6 and TRBJ1-5, with no clear D. CDR3 size: 15 residues. From germline, CDR1 is SGHDT and CDR2 YYEEEE. V lost 1 base and J 0 bases, leaving 8 bases between the germline ends.